Presented here are 16 T cell receptor beta chains from one specimen sequenced in a study of identical twins. TCRdb itself ran the 5' RACE reads through MiXCR, one entry per CDR3 protein. The data hold 600,000 to 700,000 distinct CDR3 sequences, with 21% observed a single time. This sample also belongs to another study, concerning T cells expressing NK-cell markers.

The source material was PBMCs. These receptors were taken from a woman under 30 in good health.

At least ten counts were recorded for this clonotype. J is TRBJ2-4 and V is TRBV20-1; D unclear. The CDR3 runs to 12 residues. In germline, CDR1 is DFQATT, CDR2 SNEGSKA (reference sequence). Deletions cut 0 bases from V and 8 bases from J, with 8 bases between. CDR3 residues: CSARDQRYIQYF. Written as DNA, the CDR3 is TGCAGTGCTAGAGATCAGAGGTACATTCAGTACTTC.

The table lists this clonotype with many counts. The V gene is TRBV6-2 or TRBV6-3, the J gene TRBJ2-7; D might be TRBD1 (6 bases). The CDR3 runs to 11 residues. The germline V gene encodes CDR1 MNHEY and CDR2 SVGEGT. The germline V and J ends were trimmed by 6 bases and 12 bases, with 15 bases remaining between them. The CDR3 DNA reads as TGTGCCAGCAGCCCTCCCCAAGGGGGGTACTTC. This sequence encodes CASSPPQGGYF.

V gene TRBV6-1 combines with J gene TRBJ2-7; D is uncertain. With 7 bases removed from V and 1 base from J, the gap between germline ends came to 11 bases. The CDR3 runs to 13 residues. Germline CDR1 and CDR2: MNHNS and SASEGT. This chain's CDR3 is CASTRAPSYEQYF. The CDR3 coding sequence is TGTGCCAGCACCCGGGCACCTTCCTACGAGCAGTACTTC.

The J gene is TRBJ1-1, the V gene TRBV12-3 or TRBV12-4; the D is unclear. CDR3 size: 13 residues. The V gene lost 4 bases and the J gene lost 2 bases, with 8 bases spanning the gap. The CDR3, as DNA: TGTGCCAGCAGTTCAGGAACTAACACTGAAGCTTTCTTT. Translated: CASSSGTNTEAFF.

The V call is TRBV9, the J call TRBJ2-7; TRBD2 agrees at 9 bases. The CDR3 loop spans 14 amino acids. Trimming took 0 bases from V and 5 from J; bases not matched to a gene: 3. Germline loops: CDR1 SGDLS, CDR2 YYNGEE. CDR3 nucleotide sequence: TGTGCCAGCAGCGTAGGGGTAGCGGGAGACGAGCAGTACTTC. Translation: CASSVGVAGDEQYF. Combining the CDR3 with reference TRBV9 and TRBJ2-7 gives the whole variable domain DSGVTQTPKHLITATGQRVTLRCSPRSGDLSVYWYQQSLDQGLQFLIQYYNGEERAKGNILERFSAQQFPDLHSELNLSSLELGDSALYFCASSVGVAGDEQYFGPGTRLTVT.

CDR3 sequence (DNA): TGCGCCAGCAGGGCGGGAACGGCGAACACCGGGGAGCTGTTTTTT. Its translation: CASRAGTANTGELFF. The rearrangement uses TRBV5-1 and TRBJ2-2; TRBD2 might be the D (6 bases). The V gene lost 5 bases and the J gene lost 0 bases, with 11 bases spanning the gap. The CDR3 spans 15 residues. The germline gives CDR1 SGHRS, CDR2 YFSETQ.

The rearrangement joins TRBV5-1 to TRBJ2-5, with D perhaps given as TRBD1 or TRBD2 (5 bases each). The germline V gene encodes CDR1 SGHRS and CDR2 YFSETQ. The CDR3 contains 14 residues. V dropped 4 bases and J dropped 1 base, with 11 bases sitting between them. The chain's CDR3 is CASSPAGSQETQYF. The CDR3 DNA follows: TGCGCCAGCAGCCCCGCAGGGAGCCAAGAGACCCAGTACTTC.

V gene TRBV20-1 combines with J gene TRBJ2-7, with no clear D. The CDR3 runs 14 residues. CDR1 is DFQATT and CDR2 is SNEGSKA in the germline V gene (reference sequence). Trimming shortened V by 3 bases and J by 3 bases, and 15 bases separated the two germline ends. CDR3 amino acids: CSASRAAYNYEQYF. The CDR3 DNA follows: TGCAGTGCTAGTCGGGCGGCTTACAACTACGAGCAGTACTTC.

This chain connects TRBV25-1 to TRBJ2-7; the D is unclear. V was trimmed by 2 bases and J by 6 bases, leaving 11 bases between them. The CDR3 is made up of 13 amino acids. The germline V gene encodes CDR1 MGHDK and CDR2 SYGVNS. The CDR3 spells CASSEQTHGEQYF. The CDR3 DNA sequence: TGTGCCAGCAGTGAACAGACTCATGGCGAGCAGTACTTC.

Regarding this clonotype: A single base separates this from a much larger clone, so it may be a read error. This chain uses TRBV3-1 with TRBJ2-3; TRBD2 aligns across 7 bases. The CDR3 runs to 18 residues. Germline loops: CDR1 LGHDT, CDR2 YNNKEL (reference sequence). Losses at the gene ends were 0 bases for V and 0 bases for J; bases not matched to a gene: 9. DNA of the CDR3: TGTGCCAGCAGCCAAGAACCAGCGGGGAGAACTAGCACAGATACGCAGTATTTT. Its protein product is CASSQEPAGRTSTDTQYF.

This clonotype showed up many times. The gene calls are TRBV5-1 and TRBJ2-1; 13 nucleotides line up with TRBD2. Germline V gene lookup returns CDR1 SGHRS and CDR2 YFSETQ. CDR3 length: 16 residues. Trimming removed 4 bases from V and 6 bases from J; junction bases left unmatched: 7. CDR3 DNA: TGCGCCAGCAGCCGAACTAGCGGGGGGGCGGGCAATGAGCAGTTCTTC. It codes for CASSRTSGGAGNEQFF.

J is TRBJ2-7 and V is TRBV20-1, with D possibly matching TRBD2 (5 bases). Germline V gene data show CDR1 as DFQATT and CDR2 as SNEGSKA (reference sequence). V dropped 2 bases and J dropped 5 bases, with 22 bases sitting between them. The CDR3 loop spans 16 amino acids. CDR3 nucleotides: TGCAGTGCTAGACACATGGCGCCTAGCAAGATACACGAGCAGTACTTC. Protein: CSARHMAPSKIHEQYF.

The chain carries TRBV7-8 and TRBJ2-1; 12 bases fit TRBD2. Germline V gives CDR1 SGHVS, CDR2 FQNEAQ. This CDR3 spans 17 amino acids. The trim removed 1 base at V and 8 bases at J, leaving 9 bases unmatched. The CDR3 nucleotides are TGTGCCAGCAGCTTAGAGCCGGGACTAGCGGGTCGGTATGAGCAGTTCTTC. It codes for CASSLEPGLAGRYEQFF.

This clonotype was observed a few times. The gene calls are TRBV15 and TRBJ2-7; possibly TRBD1 or TRBD2 for D (6 bases each). Trimming stripped 1 base from V and 7 bases from J, with 17 bases between. This CDR3 is built from 15 residues. From germline, CDR1 is LNHNV and CDR2 YYDKDF (reference sequence). The CDR3 sequence is CATSRGGAFAVEQYF. For the CDR3, the DNA is TGTGCCACCAGCAGAGGGGGGGCCTTCGCAGTGGAGCAGTACTTC.

The chain carries TRBV9 and TRBJ2-2; D is possibly TRBD1 (6 bases). V was pared by 4 bases and J by 0 bases, with 13 bases between. The V gene's germline CDR1 is SGDLS and CDR2 YYNGEE. CDR3 size: 16 residues. In nucleotides, the CDR3 is TGTGCCAGCAGCCTCCACCCAGGGGCGAACACCGGGGAGCTGTTTTTT. This sequence encodes CASSLHPGANTGELFF.

Only a few counts were recorded for this clonotype. This sequence joins TRBV29-1 and TRBJ2-2; D ambiguous. Deletions cut 8 bases from V and 1 base from J, with 8 bases between. The germline CDR1 and CDR2 sequences are SQVTM and ANQGSEA. The CDR3 spans 12 residues. The CDR3, as DNA: TGCAGCACGACACTGAACACCGGGGAGCTGTTTTTT. It specifies CSTTLNTGELFF.